Listed here are 21 T cell receptor beta chains from one sample, sequenced in a study of blood T cell repertoires in COVID-19. Using immunoSEQ multiplex PCR, the repertoire was profiled, and TCRdb retains in-frame clones only, with some absent. The top ten clones hold around a sixth of a sample with approximately 120,000 clones, approximately 87% of them seen once. Sequencing was done on a sample of peripheral blood. The receptors originated from a woman between 55 and 75 years old with acute or convalescent COVID-19.

The rearrangement uses TRBV5-1 and TRBJ2-5; D possibly corresponds to TRBD2 (5 bases). CDR1 is SGHRS, CDR2 YFSETQ, per germline. The CDR3 has 14 amino acids. The V end was cut by 5 bases, the J end by 3 bases, with 14 bases between. The CDR3 sequence: CASSPSVGEETQYF. CDR3 coding DNA: TGCGCCAGCAGTCCGAGCGTGGGAGAAGAGACCCAGTACTTC. Full variable domain (rest looked up from reference TRBV5-1 and TRBJ2-5): KAGVTQTPRYLIKTRGQQVTLSCSPISGHRSVSWYQQTPGQGLQFLFEYFSETQRNKGNFPGRFSGRQFSNSRSEMNVSTLELGDSALYLCASSPSVGEETQYFGPGTRLLVL.

This clone was counted a few times. The V and J genes are TRBV19 and TRBJ1-4; no clear D gene. V gave up 7 bases and J gave up 7 bases, with 16 bases separating them. Germline V CDR1 and CDR2: LNHDA, SQIVND (reference sequence). CDR3 length: 14 amino acids. In DNA form, the CDR3 reads TGTGCCAGTAAATATTCGAAAGGGAGTGAAAAACTGTTTTTT. Translation: CASKYSKGSEKLFF.

V usage is TRBV5-1 and J usage is TRBJ2-5; the match to TRBD2 covers 10 bases. Germline values: CDR1 SGHRS, CDR2 YFSETQ. This CDR3 has 15 residues. J gave up 3 bases and V 4 bases, and 6 bases lay outside the gene matches. The CDR3 here is CASSTSSGGKETQYF. CDR3 in DNA: TGCGCCAGCAGCACCTCTAGCGGGGGAAAAGAGACCCAGTACTTC.

The rearrangement joins TRBV5-1 to TRBJ2-6; no definite D call. Germline lookup yields CDR1 SGHRS and CDR2 YFSETQ. The CDR3 extends over 14 amino acids. The V end was cut by 5 bases, the J end by 2 bases, with 8 bases between. The chain's CDR3 is CASSSGPGANVLTF. The CDR3 DNA reads TGCGCCAGCAGTTCGGGTCCTGGGGCCAACGTCCTGACTTTC.

This rearrangement joins TRBV7-8 to TRBJ2-1; 10 bases map to TRBD2. Germline-derived CDR1 and CDR2 are SGHVS and FQNEAQ. The CDR3 has 20 amino acids. V lost 0 bases, J lost 2 bases, and 13 bases stayed unmatched. CDR3 in amino acids: CASSLATLRLAGDTYNEQFF. The CDR3 DNA reads TGTGCCAGCAGCTTAGCTACTTTACGACTAGCGGGCGATACCTACAATGAGCAGTTCTTC.

The chain joins TRBV14 to TRBJ1-1; 8 positions agree with TRBD1. The germline V gene encodes CDR1 SGHDN and CDR2 FVKESK. Losses at the gene ends were 4 bases for V and 5 bases for J; bases not matched to a gene: 12. The CDR3 totals 16 residues. CDR3 sequence: CASSPLDRVTGTEAFF. The DNA of the CDR3 is TGTGCCAGCAGCCCACTGGACAGGGTGACGGGGACTGAAGCTTTCTTT. The complete variable domain, with remaining parts taken from reference TRBV14 and TRBJ1-1, reads EAGVTQFPSHSVIEKGQTVTLRCDPISGHDNLYWYRRVMGKEIKFLLHFVKESKQDESGMPNNRFLAERTGGTYSTLKVQPAELEDSGVYFCASSPLDRVTGTEAFFGQGTRLTVV.

The chain is built from TRBV5-8 and TRBJ2-4, with TRBD1 as a possible D gene (5 bases). This CDR3 has 13 amino acids. Per the germline V gene, CDR1 is SGHTS and CDR2 is YDEGEE. V dropped 0 bases and J dropped 7 bases, with 8 bases sitting between them. The DNA for the CDR3 is TGTGCCAGCAGCTTGGTACAGGCGAACATTCAGTACTTC. This sequence encodes CASSLVQANIQYF. Together with reference TRBV5-8 and TRBJ2-4, the CDR3 gives the full variable domain: EAGVTQSPTHLIKTRGQQATLRCSPISGHTSVYWYQQALGLGLQFLLWYDEGEERNRGNFPPRFSGRQFPNYSSELNVNALELEDSALYLCASSLVQANIQYFGAGTRLSVL.

V is TRBV4-2 and J is TRBJ1-5; D is ambiguous. The CDR3 loop spans 14 amino acids. V was cut by 5 bases and J by 1 base, with 9 bases left in between. Germline-derived CDR1 and CDR2 are LGHNA and YNFKEQ. CDR3 loop: CASSASVSNQPQHF. CDR3 sequence (DNA): TGTGCCAGCAGCGCCTCGGTGAGCAATCAGCCCCAGCATTTT.

This clone has a handful of counts. The chain is built from TRBV28 and TRBJ1-4, with 7 bases matching TRBD1. CDR1 MDHEN and CDR2 SYDVKM come from the germline V gene. V gave up 6 bases and J gave up 7 bases; unmatched junction bases: 8. The CDR3 is 14 amino acids. The CDR3 loop reads CASRSQGRREKLFF. The CDR3 DNA reads TGTGCCAGCAGGTCACAGGGGAGGCGTGAAAAACTGTTTTTT.

The chain combines TRBV5-6 with TRBJ1-1; 7 bases fit TRBD1. CDR1 is SGHDT and CDR2 is YYEEEE in the germline V gene. The CDR3 has 13 residues. Losses at the gene ends were 3 bases for V and 11 bases for J; bases not matched to a gene: 10. The CDR3 reads CASSYRQGDSAFF. CDR3 in DNA: TGTGCCAGCAGCTATCGACAGGGCGACTCGGCTTTCTTT.

V is TRBV6-6 and J is TRBJ1-2; TRBD1 aligns across 7 bases. The CDR3 contains 12 residues. Per germline, CDR1 MNHNY and CDR2 SVGAGI (reference sequence). V dropped 9 bases and J dropped 2; count of bases not matched to a gene: 3. For the CDR3, the DNA is TGTGCCAGTGAGACAGGGAACTATGGCTACACCTTC. Translated: CASETGNYGYTF.

The chain has TRBV28 and TRBJ2-7, with 7 positions matching TRBD2. Trimming at V came to 7 bases and at J to 5 bases, leaving 11 bases not matched to a gene. The V gene's germline CDR1 is MDHEN and CDR2 SYDVKM. This CDR3 is built from 14 residues. The CDR3 loop reads CASILRAGRDEQYF. For the CDR3, the DNA is TGTGCCAGCATCCTGCGGGCAGGGAGGGACGAGCAGTACTTC.

The J gene is TRBJ1-4, the V gene TRBV5-4, with TRBD1 matching over 8 bases. With V trimmed by 1 base and J by 3 bases, 5 bases remained unmatched. The CDR3 is 16 residues long. Germline CDR1 and CDR2: SGHNT and YYREEE (reference sequence). The CDR3 loop reads CASSLTGGRSNEKLFF. The CDR3 DNA is TGTGCCAGCAGCTTGACAGGGGGAAGGTCTAATGAAAAACTGTTTTTT.

The chain couples TRBV6-5 to TRBJ1-5, with D unclear. The CDR3 has 14 residues. V dropped 0 bases and J dropped 9 bases, with 12 bases sitting between them. CDR1 MNHEY and CDR2 SVGAGI come from the germline V gene. CDR3 DNA: TGTGCCAGCAGTTACTCCCGCGGGAGGGCGCCCCAGCATTTT. As protein: CASSYSRGRAPQHF.

V is TRBV6-5 and J is TRBJ1-2, with D tentatively TRBD1 (6 bases). The CDR3 consists of 14 residues. Germline loops: CDR1 MNHEY, CDR2 SVGAGI. Trimming removed 8 bases from V and 2 bases from J, with 15 bases in between. CDR3 sequence: CASGGGVANYGYTF. The CDR3 DNA follows: TGTGCCAGCGGGGGGGGCGTCGCGAACTATGGCTACACCTTC.

V gene TRBV6-5 combines with J gene TRBJ1-4; tentatively, D is TRBD1 (6 bases). The CDR3 sequence is 15 residues long. Trimming stripped 6 bases from V and 12 bases from J, with 23 bases between. Germline V gene sequence: CDR1 MNHEY, CDR2 SVGAGI. CDR3 protein: CASSYRPREGEQLFF. CDR3 DNA: TGTGCCAGCAGCTACAGGCCTCGGGAGGGGGAACAACTGTTTTTT.

V is TRBV4-1 and J is TRBJ2-1; 12 nucleotides match TRBD2. The V segment lost 4 bases and the J segment 0 bases; nucleotides outside the gene matches: 7. CDR3 size: 18 residues. CDR1 and CDR2 from the germline V gene are MGHRA and YSYEKL. CDR3 in amino acids: CASSLGPTSGGSYNEQFF. The DNA of the CDR3 is TGCGCCAGCAGCCTGGGGCCGACTAGCGGGGGCTCCTACAATGAGCAGTTCTTC.

The chain joins TRBV28 to TRBJ2-3; TRBD1 matches at 9 bases. The germline V gene has CDR1 MDHEN and CDR2 SYDVKM. CDR3 size: 18 residues. The trim removed 5 bases at V and 8 bases at J, leaving 20 bases unmatched. CDR3 nucleotide sequence: TGTGCCAGCAGTCAGAGGGGGACAGGGACCCGTCCCTCAGGTACGCAGTATTTT. Protein product: CASSQRGTGTRPSGTQYF.

V gene TRBV19 combines with J gene TRBJ1-1; D is ambiguous. Trimming shortened V by 7 bases and J by 0 bases, and 9 bases separated the two germline ends. CDR1 is LNHDA and CDR2 is SQIVND in the germline V gene (reference sequence). This CDR3 is 13 amino acids long. The CDR3: CASTTGLNTEAFF. DNA of the CDR3: TGTGCCAGTACTACCGGTTTGAACACTGAAGCTTTCTTT.

The genes are TRBV28 and TRBJ1-2; no clear D gene. There are 11 residues in the CDR3. CDR1 and CDR2 from the germline V gene are MDHEN and SYDVKM. Trimming removed 2 bases from V and 7 bases from J, with 5 bases in between. CDR3 in DNA: TGTGCCAGCAGTTTAACGGGTGGCTACACCTTC. Protein: CASSLTGGYTF.

This clone was picked up a small number of times. This sequence joins TRBV9 and TRBJ2-7, with TRBD2 identical over 8 bases. Germline V gene sequence: CDR1 SGDLS, CDR2 YYNGEE. V lost 0 bases, J lost 4 bases, and 6 bases stayed unmatched. CDR3 length equals 15 residues. The CDR3 DNA is TGTGCCAGCAGCGTAGCCGGGACTAGTTTATACGAGCAGTACTTC. It yields the protein CASSVAGTSLYEQYF.